The 17 T cell receptor beta chains presented below share a single source sample, sequenced in a study of T cells in Graves' hyperthyroidism and ophthalmopathy (dated by TCRdb to about 2019). Library generation was performed with multiplex PCR. The sequencer was an Illumina HiSeq 2000. Amplification of TCR beta CDR3 regions was carried out from RNA transcripts. The first round of RT-PCR for the TCR CDR3 was performed with the HTBI primer set and the Qiagen OneStep RT-PCR kit. Clones were called with MiXCR by TCRdb after fastp trimmed the public reads at Q25, and only in-frame beta chains were retained. Entries are consolidated by CDR3 protein sequence, retaining the most common genes and DNA. In all, the sample holds a few hundred thousand distinct CDR3 sequences, and around 20% of those were seen once. The top ten hold about 38% of the sample. Sequencing was performed on blood. The receptor set was obtained from a man younger than 35 with Graves' ophthalmopathy.

This clonotype has a single count. The chain links TRBV13 to TRBJ1-4, with 7 nucleotides matching TRBD1. In germline, CDR1 is PRHDT, CDR2 FYEKMQ (reference sequence). The CDR3 is 14 amino acids. J gave up 5 bases and V 4 bases, and 4 bases lay outside the gene matches. CDR3 sequence: CASSSRGRNEKLFF. CDR3 nucleotides: TGTGCCAGCAGCTCCAGGGGGAGGAATGAAAAACTGTTTTTT.

This clonotype was observed a few times. The V call is TRBV19, the J call TRBJ1-2; the D gene is possibly TRBD1 (6 bases). CDR1 and CDR2 from the germline V gene are LNHDA and SQIVND (reference sequence). The length of the CDR3 is 15 residues. V shed 0 bases and J shed 3 bases, with 11 bases lying between them. Written as DNA, the CDR3 is TGTGCCAGTAGTATAGATGCAGGGGATCACTATGGCTACACCTTC. Its translation: CASSIDAGDHYGYTF.

This sequence joins TRBV14 and TRBJ2-2; D unresolved. This CDR3 is built from 17 residues. The V and J ends lost 0 bases and 5 bases respectively, with 16 bases between them. Looked up from germline, CDR1 is SGHDN and CDR2 is FVKESK. CDR3 region: CASSQDMVRAATGELFF. CDR3 DNA: TGTGCCAGCAGCCAAGATATGGTTCGGGCAGCGACCGGGGAGCTGTTTTTT. Full variable domain (remainder filled in from reference TRBV14 and TRBJ2-2): EAGVTQFPSHSVIEKGQTVTLRCDPISGHDNLYWYRRVMGKEIKFLLHFVKESKQDESGMPNNRFLAERTGGTYSTLKVQPAELEDSGVYFCASSQDMVRAATGELFFGEGSRLTVL.

This clonotype was found a few times. This rearrangement joins TRBV28 to TRBJ2-5; 8 nucleotides line up with TRBD1. The CDR3 covers 16 residues. After removal of 4 bases from V and 0 bases from J, the junction contained 7 bases not matched to a gene. Germline CDR1 reads MDHEN; CDR2 reads SYDVKM. The CDR3 DNA sequence: TGTGCCAGCAGTTGGGAGACAGGGGCGTACCAAGAGACCCAGTACTTC. Its protein product is CASSWETGAYQETQYF.

The chain has TRBV18 and TRBJ2-7; D is unclear. Germline CDR1 KGHSH, CDR2 LQKENI. V was clipped by 3 bases and J by 6 bases, with 9 bases between them. This CDR3 contains 12 residues. DNA for the CDR3: TGTGCCAGCTCACCGGACCGCTCCGAGCAGTACTTC. Translating gives CASSPDRSEQYF.

This clonotype was seen more than once but under ten times. The chain joins TRBV11-2 to TRBJ2-1, with 14 bases lining up with TRBD2. Germline CDR1 and CDR2: SGHAT and FQNNGV. There are 18 residues in the CDR3. V gave up 1 base and J gave up 5 bases; unmatched junction bases: 7. CDR3 bases: TGTGCCAGCAGCTTAGGACCGGGGACTAGCGGGGGACACAATGAGCAGTTCTTC. Amino acids: CASSLGPGTSGGHNEQFF.

J is TRBJ1-4 and V is TRBV19, with D possibly TRBD1 on 5 matching bases. Between the trimmed V and J ends, which lost 2 bases and 7 bases, there was a span of 14 bases. The CDR3 is 15 amino acids. Germline V gene lookup returns CDR1 LNHDA and CDR2 SQIVND (reference sequence). The CDR3 region has the DNA TGTGCCAGTAGTATAAGGGGAAGGGCAAGTGAAAAACTGTTTTTT. Translated: CASSIRGRASEKLFF.

This clonotype was detected ten times or more. The chain is built from TRBV7-8 and TRBJ2-2; 12 nucleotides line up with TRBD2. Germline V gene sequence: CDR1 SGHVS, CDR2 FQNEAQ. The junction had 9 bases not matched to a gene; V was cut back by 4 bases and J by 6 bases. CDR3 size: 17 residues. CDR3 residues: CASSSGLAGPGAGELFF. The CDR3 coding sequence is TGTGCCAGCAGCTCCGGACTAGCGGGACCTGGGGCCGGGGAGCTGTTTTTT.

This clonotype was observed many times. The CDR3, as DNA: TGTGCCAGCTCCCTAGCGGGGGTCACAGATACGCAGTATTTT. Amino acids: CASSLAGVTDTQYF. V and J are TRBV12-3 or TRBV12-4 and TRBJ2-3; 10 bases are a match to TRBD2. J was trimmed by 2 bases and V by 8 bases; bases with no gene match: 4. This CDR3 region has 14 residues.

This clonotype was found a few times. This sequence joins TRBV9 and TRBJ1-3; D gene unclear. The V end was cut by 3 bases, the J end by 0 bases, with 7 bases between. This CDR3 contains 14 residues. The germline CDR1 and CDR2 sequences are SGDLS and YYNGEE. CDR3 protein: CASSEEVSGNTIYF. In DNA, the CDR3 is TGTGCCAGCAGCGAGGAGGTCTCTGGAAACACCATATATTTT. Combining the CDR3 with reference TRBV9 and TRBJ1-3 gives the whole variable domain DSGVTQTPKHLITATGQRVTLRCSPRSGDLSVYWYQQSLDQGLQFLIQYYNGEERAKGNILERFSAQQFPDLHSELNLSSLELGDSALYFCASSEEVSGNTIYFGEGSWLTVV.

The table lists this clonotype with many counts. The chain couples TRBV7-8 to TRBJ1-1, with 10 bases fitting TRBD1. V was clipped by 5 bases and J by 3 bases; unmatched bases: 6. The CDR3 sequence is 15 residues long. Germline V gene data show CDR1 as SGHVS and CDR2 as FQNEAQ. The CDR3 sequence is CASSRGTGVDTEAFF. CDR3 sequence (DNA): TGTGCCAGCAGCAGAGGGACAGGGGTAGACACTGAAGCTTTCTTT.

A few counts support this clonotype. CDR3 DNA: TGTGCCAGTACGTCGAAGGTTGTGCCTGAAGCTTTCTTT. Amino acid sequence: CASTSKVVPEAFF. This chain links TRBV19 with TRBJ1-1, with unresolved D. Germline V gene lookup returns CDR1 LNHDA and CDR2 SQIVND (reference sequence). The CDR3 loop spans 13 amino acids. V was trimmed by 7 bases and J by 6 bases, leaving 15 bases between them.

In this sample, this clonotype turned up many times. The chain combines TRBV28 with TRBJ2-7, with 7 bases lining up with TRBD1. From germline, CDR1 is MDHEN and CDR2 SYDVKM. The CDR3 has 16 residues. The V and J ends lost 5 bases and 6 bases, in that order; junction bases with no gene match: 16. The CDR3 is CASSGQDTGAAGEQYF. DNA for the CDR3: TGTGCCAGCAGTGGCCAAGACACAGGGGCGGCCGGCGAGCAGTACTTC.

This clonotype was recorded at least ten times. The rearrangement links TRBV7-9 to TRBJ1-5; possibly TRBD1 for D (5 bases). The CDR3 runs 14 residues. V gave up 3 bases and J gave up 9 bases, with 15 bases separating them. Germline CDR1 reads SEHNR; CDR2 reads FQNEAQ (reference sequence). The CDR3 loop reads CASSLGQEGRPQHF. The CDR3 nucleotides read TGTGCCAGCAGCTTGGGGCAGGAAGGAAGGCCCCAGCATTTT.

This clonotype was recorded at least ten times. This chain joins TRBV3-1 and TRBJ1-2; D is unclear. CDR1 LGHDT and CDR2 YNNKEL come from the germline V gene (reference sequence). V dropped 0 bases and J dropped 2 bases, with 10 bases sitting between them. The CDR3 spans 15 residues. CDR3 protein: CASSQDPAGNYGYTF. The CDR3 DNA sequence: TGTGCCAGCAGCCAAGACCCGGCAGGCAACTATGGCTACACCTTC.

This clonotype was counted many times. The chain uses TRBV11-2 and TRBJ2-5, with D maybe TRBD1 (6 bases). Looked up from germline, CDR1 is SGHAT and CDR2 is FQNNGV. Trimming removed 1 base from V and 2 bases from J, with 14 bases in between. The CDR3 runs 16 residues. The CDR3 sequence is CASSLGPGELQETQYF. The DNA for the CDR3 is TGTGCCAGCAGCTTAGGGCCAGGGGAACTGCAAGAGACCCAGTACTTC. Supplemented by reference TRBV11-2 and TRBJ2-5, the full variable domain reads EAGVAQSPRYKIIEKRQSVAFWCNPISGHATLYWYQQILGQGPKLLIQFQNNGVVDDSQLPKDRFSAERLKGVDSTLKIQPAKLEDSAVYLCASSLGPGELQETQYFGPGTRLLVL.

This clonotype was detected only a few times. The chain combines TRBV5-1 with TRBJ1-4; D may be TRBD1 (5 bases). CDR1 is SGHRS, CDR2 YFSETQ, per germline. The CDR3 contains 14 residues. V was cut by 0 bases and J by 5 bases, with 8 bases left in between. CDR3 in amino acids: CASSLVAGNEKLFF. DNA for the CDR3: TGCGCCAGCAGCTTGGTGGCAGGGAATGAAAAACTGTTTTTT.